Listed here are 8 T cell receptor beta chains from one sample, sequenced in a study of blood T cells in healthy people across ages. Through a sample-barcoded 5' primer and a J-beta primer mix, a second PCR was run for roughly 7 to 12 cycles. Via MiXCR, TCRdb re-called the 5' RACE reads, giving one row per CDR3 protein. The data hold 650,000 to 700,000 distinct CDR3 sequences, with roughly 32% observed a single time. The sequenced sample consisted of blood. All receptors come from a woman of 80 years or more in good health.

At least ten counts were recorded for this clonotype. Since a much larger clone is just one base distant, this may be a read error. CDR3 DNA sequence: TGTGCCAGCAGCCTACAAACACGGGGGGTTGAGCAGTACTTC. Residues: CASSLQTRGVEQYF. The chain joins TRBV7-2 to TRBJ2-7; 7 bases agree with TRBD2. J lost 7 bases, V lost 5 bases, and 11 bases had no gene match. Germline V gives CDR1 SGHTA, CDR2 FQGNSA. This CDR3 contains 14 residues.

Turning to this clonotype: This CDR3 is missing its conserved last phenylalanine or tryptophan, likely due to a read error. The V gene is TRBV29-1, the J gene TRBJ2-4; 8 bases are shared with TRBD1. Germline-derived CDR1 and CDR2 are SQVTM and ANQGSEA. With V trimmed by 6 bases and J by 12 bases, 7 bases remained unmatched. The CDR3 is 11 amino acids. DNA of the CDR3: TGCAGCGTGGAGACAGGGGATAATCAGTACTTA. This sequence encodes CSVETGDNQYL.

For the CDR3, the DNA is TGTGCCAGCAGCTTCGTGGGACAGGGCAACATAGCCAAAAACATTCAGTACTTC. Amino acid sequence: CASSFVGQGNIAKNIQYF. This chain connects TRBV5-6 to TRBJ2-4; 9 bases are a match to TRBD1. The germline V gene encodes CDR1 SGHDT and CDR2 YYEEEE. The CDR3 is 18 amino acids. V lost 2 bases and J lost 0; bases outside the gene matches: 9.

As to this clonotype: The conserved final phenylalanine or tryptophan is absent from the CDR3, which likely points to a read error. For the CDR3, the DNA is TGCAGTGCTAGTCCGGGCGGGGGAAGCCAAGAGACCCAGTACGTC. Translation: CSASPGGGSQETQYV. The chain recombines TRBV20-1 with TRBJ2-5; TRBD2 matches 7 bases. The CDR3 has 15 residues. J lost 1 base, V lost 3 bases, and 8 bases had no gene match. CDR1 and CDR2 from the germline V gene are DFQATT and SNEGSKA (reference sequence).

Turning to this clonotype: With a much larger clone just one base away, this may be a read error. This sequence joins TRBV5-1 and TRBJ2-7; D may match TRBD1 or TRBD2 (6 bases each). Germline CDR1 SGHRS, CDR2 YFSETQ. V was cut by 3 bases and J by 7 bases, with 14 bases left in between. The CDR3 length is 13 residues. The CDR3 DNA sequence: TGCGCCAGCAGCTCCGGGGGCTACAATGAGCAGTACTTC. It specifies CASSSGGYNEQYF.

The V and J genes are TRBV20-1 and TRBJ1-4, with D hard to call. The V end was cut by 6 bases, the J end by 8 bases, with 16 bases between. The CDR3 extends over 13 amino acids. Germline CDR1 DFQATT, CDR2 SNEGSKA (reference sequence). The CDR3 sequence: CSASPSDGEKLFF. The CDR3 DNA is TGCAGTGCAAGCCCATCGGATGGAGAAAAACTGTTTTTT.

The chain is built from TRBV11-3 and TRBJ1-2; D not certain. The germline CDR1 and CDR2 sequences are SGHNT and YENEEA. CDR3 length: 12 residues. V gave up 2 bases and J gave up 3 bases, with 4 bases separating them. For the CDR3, the DNA is TGTGCCAGCAGCTTATGGGACTATGGCTACACCTTC. It is translated as CASSLWDYGYTF.

To note about this clonotype: A much larger clone sits a single nucleotide away, making a read error possible. The rearrangement joins TRBV6-1 to TRBJ1-6; D perhaps matches TRBD1 (5 bases). CDR1 and CDR2 (germline): MNHNS, SASEGT. CDR3 size: 15 residues. V was clipped by 5 bases and J by 12 bases, with 20 bases between them. The CDR3 bases are TGTGCCAGCAGTTCTAGTCGGGGGAAAGACTTACCCCTCCACTTT. It is translated as CASSSSRGKDLPLHF.